Reported below is one T cell receptor beta chain. Its recognized antigen is unknown. Base qualities are not at hand, and no much larger clone is one base apart. Patients with a history of autoimmune disease or receiving systemic immunosuppression were excluded from the trial. In every dose cohort, peripheral blood was drawn for TCR sequencing at baseline, cycle 4 day 1, and cycle 7 day 1. The samples were taken from a phase I, first-in-human, multicenter, open-label dose-escalation trial of ivuxolimab. The trial enrolled adults with locally advanced or metastatic head and neck squamous cell, hepatocellular, melanoma or renal cell carcinoma. CD4+ and CD8+ T cells were sorted separately from peripheral blood before TCR sequencing. This sample is drawn from a study of OX40 agonist ivuxolimab in advanced cancers. For context, the study as a whole: The costimulatory receptor OX40 (CD134) was targeted by ivuxolimab, a fully human IgG2 agonistic monoclonal antibody. Intravenous ivuxolimab was administered to patients every 2 weeks at six dose levels: 0.01, 0.1, 0.3, 1.5, 3 and 10 mg/kg. Among the 50 to 55 dose-escalation patients, 19 had hepatocellular carcinoma, about 15 melanoma, 9 renal cell carcinoma and 9 head and neck cancer. A male proportion of around 80% and a mean age of approximately 58 years, ranging from 23 to 79, were recorded for the dose-escalation cohort. Prior anti-PD-1, anti-PD-L1 or anti-CTLA-4 therapy was permitted, and checkpoint inhibitors had been received by less than 45% of dose-escalation patients. Partial responses occurred in three dose-escalation patients, of whom one had hepatocellular carcinoma and two had cutaneous melanoma. The purpose of peripheral TCRbeta sequencing was to test whether ivuxolimab changed TCR sequence diversity and led to clonal T-cell expansion. The paper reports the monotherapy dose-escalation portion (N of about 51 patients) of the phase I ivuxolimab trial. Here is what the overall study found, with its caveats: Low levels of normalized T-cell clonal expansion were also shown by some nonresponding patients. Antigen specificity was not determined for the clonally expanded peripheral T cells. On average, CD8+ T cells showed more expanded clones than CD4+ T cells after ivuxolimab. At doses of 0.1 to 3.0 mg/kg, clonal expansion of both CD4+ and CD8+ blood T cells was observed from baseline to week 6. In the 0.1-3.0 mg/kg groups, partial responders were among the patients with the lowest normalized peripheral clonal expansion, particularly in CD8+ T cells.

Genomic DNA was extracted from sorted cells for sequencing of the TCRbeta CDR3 region. The immunoSEQ Assay was used for sequencing of TCRbeta CDR3 regions. The table was pulled from immuneACCESS by TCRdb, which kept in-frame rearrangements only. Such tables lose some clones; where checked, under half of the loss comes from unresolved V genes, and the rest has no known cause. Here the sample has approximately 66,000 clones; 85% occur a single time. The ten largest account for about 0.82% of the sample. Trimming removed 6 bases from V and 6 bases from J; the gene matches leave 3 bases unexplained. CDR1 DFQATT and CDR2 SNEGSKA are derived from the germline V gene (reference sequence). The cysteine opens and the phenylalanine closes a CDR3 of 11 amino acids. Only the CDR3 part of the read is kept: 33 bases, read in frame from the first base.

The clonotype originates from an adult with an advanced solid tumor such as melanoma, head and neck, liver or kidney cancer. This sequence uses TRBV20-1 and TRBJ2-5, with TRBD2 matching 8 junction bases. The sample consisted of CD4+ or CD8+ T cells sorted from blood, taken in a trial of the OX40 agonist ivuxolimab. The DNA reads as follows: TGCAGTGCGGCGGGGGGCCAGACCCAGTACTTC. The resulting protein is CSAAGGQTQYF.